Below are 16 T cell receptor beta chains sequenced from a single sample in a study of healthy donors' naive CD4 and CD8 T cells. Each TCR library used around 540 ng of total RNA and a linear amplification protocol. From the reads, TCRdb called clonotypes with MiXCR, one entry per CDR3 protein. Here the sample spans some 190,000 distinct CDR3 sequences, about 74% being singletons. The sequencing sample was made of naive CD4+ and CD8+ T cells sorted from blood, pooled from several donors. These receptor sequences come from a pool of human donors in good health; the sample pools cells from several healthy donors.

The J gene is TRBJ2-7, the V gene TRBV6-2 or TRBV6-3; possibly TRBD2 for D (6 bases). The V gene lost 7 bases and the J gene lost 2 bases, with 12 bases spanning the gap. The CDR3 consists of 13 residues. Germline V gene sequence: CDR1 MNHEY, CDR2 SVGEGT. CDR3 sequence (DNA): TGTGCCAGCACCTACCGACTAGCCTACGAGCAGTACTTC. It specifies CASTYRLAYEQYF.

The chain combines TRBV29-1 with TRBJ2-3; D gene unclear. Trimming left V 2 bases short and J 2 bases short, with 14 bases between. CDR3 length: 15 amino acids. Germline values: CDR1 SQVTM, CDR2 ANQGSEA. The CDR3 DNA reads TGCAGCGTTGAAACAACTGGAGTTCCCACAGATACGCAGTATTTT. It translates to CSVETTGVPTDTQYF.

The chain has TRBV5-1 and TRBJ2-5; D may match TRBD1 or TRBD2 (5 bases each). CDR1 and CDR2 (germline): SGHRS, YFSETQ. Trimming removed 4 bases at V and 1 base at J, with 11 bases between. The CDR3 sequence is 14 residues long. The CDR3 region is CASSRDGTQETQYF. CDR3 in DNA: TGCGCCAGCAGCCGGGACGGCACCCAAGAGACCCAGTACTTC.

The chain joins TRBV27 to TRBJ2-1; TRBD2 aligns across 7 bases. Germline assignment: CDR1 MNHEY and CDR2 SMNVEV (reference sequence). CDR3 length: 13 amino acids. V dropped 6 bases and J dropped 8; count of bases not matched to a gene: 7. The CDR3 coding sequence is TGTGCCAGCAGGAAGGGAGGGAAGGATGAGCAGTTCTTC. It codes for CASRKGGKDEQFF.

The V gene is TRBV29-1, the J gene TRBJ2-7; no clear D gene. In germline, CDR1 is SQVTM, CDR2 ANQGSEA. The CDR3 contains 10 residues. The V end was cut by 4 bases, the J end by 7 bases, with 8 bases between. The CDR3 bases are TGCAGCGTTGGGGCACCTGAGCAGTACTTC. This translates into CSVGAPEQYF.

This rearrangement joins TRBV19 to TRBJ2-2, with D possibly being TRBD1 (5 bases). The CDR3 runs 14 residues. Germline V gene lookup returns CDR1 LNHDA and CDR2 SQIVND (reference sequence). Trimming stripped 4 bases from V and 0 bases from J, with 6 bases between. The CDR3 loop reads CASSRTTNTGELFF. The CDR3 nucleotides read TGTGCCAGTAGTAGGACAACGAACACCGGGGAGCTGTTTTTT. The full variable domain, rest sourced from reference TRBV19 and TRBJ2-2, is DGGITQSPKYLFRKEGQNVTLSCEQNLNHDAMYWYRQDPGQGLRLIYYSQIVNDFQKGDIAEGYSVSREKKESFPLTVTSAQKNPTAFYLCASSRTTNTGELFFGEGSRLTVL.

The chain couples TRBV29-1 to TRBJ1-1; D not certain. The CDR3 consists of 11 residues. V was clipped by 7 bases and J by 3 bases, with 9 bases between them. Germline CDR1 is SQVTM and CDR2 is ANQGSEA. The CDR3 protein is CSAAVDTEAFF. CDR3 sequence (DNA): TGCAGCGCGGCCGTGGACACTGAAGCTTTCTTT. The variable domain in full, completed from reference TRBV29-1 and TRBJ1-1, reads SAVISQKPSRDICQRGTSLTIQCQVDSQVTMMFWYRQQPGQSLTLIATANQGSEATYESGFVIDKFPISRPNLTFSTLTVSNMSPEDSSIYLCSAAVDTEAFFGQGTRLTVV.

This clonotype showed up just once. Written as DNA, the CDR3 is TGTGCCAGCAGTTTAAGGACAGGGCTGGAGACCCAGTACTTC. Amino acids: CASSLRTGLETQYF. J is TRBJ2-5 and V is TRBV12-3 or TRBV12-4; TRBD1 agrees at 8 bases. The length of the CDR3 is 14 residues. V was clipped by 2 bases and J by 5 bases; unmatched bases: 4.

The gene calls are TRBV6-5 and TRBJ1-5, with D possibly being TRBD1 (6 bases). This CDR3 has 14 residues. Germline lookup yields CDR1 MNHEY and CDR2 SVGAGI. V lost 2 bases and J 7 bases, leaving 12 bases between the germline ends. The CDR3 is CASSYRQGHQPQHF. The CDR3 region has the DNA TGTGCCAGCAGTTACAGGCAGGGACACCAGCCCCAGCATTTT.

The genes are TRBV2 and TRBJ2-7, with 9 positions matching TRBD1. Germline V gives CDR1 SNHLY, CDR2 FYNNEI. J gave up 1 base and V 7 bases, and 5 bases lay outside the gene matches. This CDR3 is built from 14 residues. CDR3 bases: TGTGCCAGCATTAGAGGACAGGGGTCCTACGAGCAGTACTTC. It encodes CASIRGQGSYEQYF.

The CDR3 loop is CATSRVGTGHQPQHF. DNA of the CDR3: TGTGCCACCAGCAGAGTTGGGACAGGGCATCAGCCCCAGCATTTT. The V gene is TRBV15, the J gene TRBJ1-5; 9 nucleotides line up with TRBD1. The CDR3 contains 15 residues. Germline CDR1 is LNHNV and CDR2 is YYDKDF (reference sequence). The V gene end was trimmed by 1 base and the J gene end by 5 bases; junction bases not matched to a gene: 3.

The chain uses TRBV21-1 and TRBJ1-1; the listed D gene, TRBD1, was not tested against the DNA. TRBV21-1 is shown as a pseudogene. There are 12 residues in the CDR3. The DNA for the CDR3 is TGTGCCGGCGGGAAGAATGGCGCGGAAGCTTTCTTT. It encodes CAGGKNGAEAFF.

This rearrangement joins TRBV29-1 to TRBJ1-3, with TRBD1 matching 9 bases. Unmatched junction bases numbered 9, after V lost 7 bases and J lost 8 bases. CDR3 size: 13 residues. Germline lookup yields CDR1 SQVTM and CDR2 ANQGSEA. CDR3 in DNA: TGCAGCGCCTGGACAGGGGAGCAAGACACCATATATTTT. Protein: CSAWTGEQDTIYF.

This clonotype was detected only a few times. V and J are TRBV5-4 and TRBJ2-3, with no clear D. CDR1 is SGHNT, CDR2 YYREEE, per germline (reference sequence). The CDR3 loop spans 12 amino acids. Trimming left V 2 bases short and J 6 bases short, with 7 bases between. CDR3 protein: CASSFFADTQYF. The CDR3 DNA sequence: TGTGCCAGCAGCTTCTTCGCTGATACGCAGTATTTT.

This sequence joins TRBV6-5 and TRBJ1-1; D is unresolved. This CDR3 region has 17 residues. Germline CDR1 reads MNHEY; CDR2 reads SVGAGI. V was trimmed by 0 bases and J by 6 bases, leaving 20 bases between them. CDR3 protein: CASSYSKSRPLGPEAFF. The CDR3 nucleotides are TGTGCCAGCAGTTACTCGAAGAGCCGACCCCTGGGCCCTGAAGCTTTCTTT.

As DNA, the CDR3 is TGTGCCAGCAGCCGAGGACAGGCCCTGTATGGCTACACCTTC. This sequence encodes CASSRGQALYGYTF. The chain uses TRBV5-5 and TRBJ1-2; 7 positions agree with TRBD1. The CDR3 is 14 amino acids. CDR1 and CDR2 from the germline V gene are SGHKS and YYEKEE (reference sequence). V lost 4 bases to trimming and J lost 5 bases; unmatched junction nucleotides: 8. The variable domain in full, with the rest retrieved from reference TRBV5-5 and TRBJ1-2, is DAGVTQSPTHLIKTRGQQVTLRCSPISGHKSVSWYQQVLGQGPQFIFQYYEKEERGRGNFPDRFSARQFPNYSSELNVNALLLGDSALYLCASSRGQALYGYTFGSGTRLTVV.